A selection of T cell receptor beta chains follows, all from one sample in a study of T cells in Graves' hyperthyroidism and ophthalmopathy. TCRdb used MiXCR to reprocess the multiplex PCR reads, holding one entry per CDR3 protein. The sample lists roughly 500,000 distinct CDR3 sequences, 22% occurring once. Sequenced material: blood. Receptors originate from a woman in her 70s with Graves' ophthalmopathy. CDR3s include the opening cysteine and the closing phenylalanine or tryptophan. D genes are given only for firm matches. Clone size is given for some rows only: seen once, a few or many times, or a class if the clone is expanded.

TRBV11-2	NA	TRBD2	TRBJ2-1	TGTGCCAGCAGCCGCGGGACAGGTACTAGCGGGAGACTGTACAATGAGCAGTTCTTC	CASSRGTGTSGRLYNEQFF
TRBV5-6	few	TRBD1	TRBJ1-1	TGTGCCAGCAGCTTAAACAGGGGGCCTGAAGCTTTCTTT	CASSLNRGPEAFF
TRBV5-6	NA	NA	TRBJ2-1	TGTGCCAGCAGGCGCCGGGACTTTACCTACAATGAGCAGTTCTTC	CASRRRDFTYNEQFF
TRBV19	NA	TRBD1	TRBJ2-2	TGTGCCAGTAGCCTCCAGGGGGCAAGTTTGGCCGGGGAGCTGTTTTTT	CASSLQGASLAGELFF
TRBV3-1	NA	NA	TRBJ2-7	TGTGCCAGCAGCCAAGGGGCAGGCGGAAAGCAGTACTTC	CASSQGAGGKQYF
TRBV20-1	NA	TRBD1	TRBJ1-2	TGCAGTGCTAGGGGACAGGGGATCTACACCTTC	CSARGQGIYTF
TRBV6-2/TRBV6-3	many	NA	TRBJ1-1	TGTGCCAGCAGACTGACAGGCTCTATGAACACTGAAGCTTTCTTT	CASRLTGSMNTEAFF
TRBV7-2	many	NA	TRBJ2-1	TGTGCCAGCAGCTTAGCTACAGGGAATGAGCAGTTCTTC	CASSLATGNEQFF
TRBV18	NA	TRBD2	TRBJ2-7	TGTGCCAGCTCACCACCGGGACTAGCATCCGAGCAGTACTTC	CASSPPGLASEQYF
TRBV11-3	NA	TRBD1	TRBJ2-3	TGTGCCAGCATCGAGACAGGGACAGACACGCAGTATTTT	CASIETGTDTQYF
TRBV19	NA	NA	TRBJ1-1	TGTGCCAGTAGTATAGAAGGGGCAGAGACGGCGAAGGTCTTT	CASSIEGAETAKVF
TRBV2	few	TRBD2	TRBJ2-1	TGTGCCAGCAGTCGACCAAAGAAGGGTGGGAGCAGGGTTCGACTAGCGGGAGTCCATGAGCAGTTCTTC	CASSRPKKGGSRVRLAGVHEQFF
TRBV12-3/TRBV12-4	once	NA	TRBJ2-6	TGTGCCAGCAGTTTCGTTAAGGGTAAAATTGGGGCCAACGTCCTGACTTTC	CASSFVKGKIGANVLTF
TRBV5-1	NA	NA	TRBJ2-5	TGCGCCAGCAGCTTGCTCGGGGCAGGAGTAGAGACCCAGTACTTC	CASSLLGAGVETQYF
TRBV27	many	NA	TRBJ1-1	TGTGCCAGCAGTTCTGAGACAGACCCGAACACTGAAGCTTTCTTT	CASSSETDPNTEAFF
TRBV3-1	few	NA	TRBJ1-5	TGTGCCAGCAGCGAAACTATGGGAGGGTCTGGTCAGCCCCAGCATTTT	CASSETMGGSGQPQHF
TRBV6-2/TRBV6-3	NA	TRBD2	TRBJ2-1	TGTGCCAGCAGTTGGCACGCGAGCGGGAGGGCCTGGAATGAGCAGTTCTTC	CASSWHASGRAWNEQFF
TRBV2	many	NA	TRBJ2-5	TGTGCCAGCAGTCCGGGCGGGCCCCCTGAGACCCAGTACTTC	CASSPGGPPETQYF
TRBV24-1	few	TRBD1	TRBJ1-1	TGTGCCACGCAGACAGGGTGGAACACTGAAGCTTTCTTT	CATQTGWNTEAFF
TRBV6-1	few	TRBD2	TRBJ2-1	TGTGCCAGCAGTCTCAAGCGGGACCAGCAGTTCTTC	CASSLKRDQQFF
TRBV5-1	many	NA	TRBJ1-2	TGCGCCAGCAGCTTGTCCGACAGCTATGGCTACACCTTC	CASSLSDSYGYTF
TRBV11-2	NA	NA	TRBJ2-7	TGTGCCAGCAGACTTAGCGGTACCTACGAGCAGTACTTC	CASRLSGTYEQYF
TRBV24-1	NA	NA	TRBJ1-1	TGTGCCACCAGTTCCGGGGTACAGAAGGCTTTCTTT	CATSSGVQKAFF
TRBV6-2/TRBV6-3	NA	NA	TRBJ1-3	TGTGCCAGCAGTTACTCGACAGTACGGGGGACCTCTGGAAACACCATATATTTT	CASSYSTVRGTSGNTIYF
TRBV20-1	NA	NA	TRBJ1-2	TGCAGTGCTAGAAGACCGGGAGGATATGGCTACACCTTC	CSARRPGGYGYTF
TRBV28	few	TRBD2	TRBJ2-7	TGTGCCAGCAGTCACACAGGACTAGCGGGAGACGAGCAGTACTTC	CASSHTGLAGDEQYF
TRBV12-3/TRBV12-4	NA	NA	TRBJ2-5	TGTGCCAGCAGTTTAGTGGGGGAAGAGACCCAGTACTTC	CASSLVGEETQYF
TRBV20-1	many	NA	TRBJ1-3	TGCAGTGCTAGGGCCCTGGACACCTCTGGAAACACCATATATTTT	CSARALDTSGNTIYF
TRBV7-2	NA	NA	TRBJ1-4	TGTGCCAGCAGCTCCGGGGGACACCCTAATGAAAAACTGTTTTTT	CASSSGGHPNEKLFF
TRBV10-2	NA	TRBD2	TRBJ2-2	TGCGCCAGCAGTGAGGGACTAGCGGCTGACCAAACCGGGGAGCTGTTTTTT	CASSEGLAADQTGELFF
TRBV7-3	NA	TRBD1	TRBJ2-2	TGTGCCAGCAGCTCAGGGACAGCAGAGGGCGGGGAGCTGTTTTTT	CASSSGTAEGGELFF
TRBV5-4	NA	NA	TRBJ2-7	TGTGCCAGCAGCCCGCAGGGGAGGGGCTTCTACGAGCAGTACTTC	CASSPQGRGFYEQYF
TRBV5-1	NA	NA	TRBJ1-6	TGCGCCAGCAGCTTGGACCGGTCGGTAAATTCACCCCTCCACTTT	CASSLDRSVNSPLHF
TRBV29-1	NA	TRBD2	TRBJ2-1	TGCAGCGTTGCCCCTTTAGCGGGAGGCCGAACATACAATGAGCAGTTCTTC	CSVAPLAGGRTYNEQFF